This TCR beta chain was found in a study of T-cell memory formation after mild COVID-19. Whole-study context: Most TCR clusters belonged to a single donor.

Study observations and caveats: CD4+ bias marked clones expanding day 15 to 37, unlike balanced contracting clones. Clones that contracted clustered mainly in CM and EM if CD4+ and in EMRA if CD8+.

TCRdb re-called the 5' RACE reads through MiXCR, storing one row per CDR3 protein. The sample records some 490,000 distinct CDR3 sequences, roughly 18% being singletons. Of note for this clonotype: What it recognizes is unknown.

Germline V gene lookup returns CDR1 SGHRS and CDR2 YFSETQ. This CDR3 has 15 residues. Trimming removed 0 bases from V and 3 bases from J, with 10 bases in between. Sequencing used PBMCs or a T cell subset sorted from them (not recorded which). The clonotype comes from an adult woman who had mild COVID-19 (a few samples of this study predate the infection). Cell type and time point are not known. V usage is TRBV5-1 and J usage is TRBJ2-1; maybe TRBD2 (6 bases). The CDR3 protein is CASSLVGGDYNEQFF. The CDR3, as DNA: TGCGCCAGCAGCTTGGTCGGGGGTGACTACAATGAGCAGTTCTTC.